Each of the 2 T cell receptor beta chains below was sequenced from the same sample in a study of OX40 agonist ivuxolimab in advanced cancers. Produced via immunoSEQ multiplex PCR; TCRdb's table is partial and in-frame only. Among about 46,000 clones listed, approximately 80% were seen once. Sequenced here: CD4+ or CD8+ T cells sorted from blood, sampled in a trial of the OX40 agonist ivuxolimab. Receptors originate from an adult with an advanced solid tumor such as melanoma, head and neck, liver or kidney cancer.

This chain joins TRBV7-2 and TRBJ2-7; D call uncertain. This CDR3 is built from 14 residues. In germline, CDR1 is SGHTA, CDR2 FQGNSA. The germline V and J ends were trimmed by 5 bases and 0 bases, with 11 bases remaining between them. The CDR3 nucleotides are TGTGCCAGCAGCCAGGCCTCAGCCTCCTACGAGCAGTACTTC. It is translated as CASSQASASYEQYF.

The rearrangement uses TRBV5-4 and TRBJ2-3; D is perhaps TRBD1 or TRBD2 (5 bases each). CDR3 length: 14 amino acids. V shed 10 bases and J shed 2 bases, with 17 bases lying between them. Germline loops: CDR1 SGHNT, CDR2 YYREEE (reference sequence). CDR3 region: CAVGAAGITDTQYF. The CDR3 DNA follows: TGTGCCGTCGGGGCAGCCGGGATCACAGATACGCAGTATTTT.